The subject of this entry is one T cell receptor (beta chain). These data belong to a study of blood T cell repertoires in COVID-19. The wider study: Samples taken during acute and convalescent COVID-19 were collected in the United States, Italy and Spain. The analysed material was cDNA or gDNA that came from T cells, B-cell-depleted T cells, or PBMCs.

Germline CDR1 is MNHEY and CDR2 is SVGAGI. The CDR3 has 14 residues. V gave up 8 bases and J gave up 3 bases, with 16 bases separating them. Per the original data handling: The authors estimated nucleated cell counts from reference gene primer amplification. The method was immunoSEQ multiplex PCR; TCRdb's version includes in-frame clones alone and lacks a portion of them. The V and J calls and clone size come from that table; D and trimming were worked out from the DNA. Here the sample spans under 250,000 clones, roughly four fifths being singletons. The receptor was isolated from a woman aged 25 to 39 who had recovered from COVID-19. V is TRBV6-5 and J is TRBJ1-2, with D perhaps matching TRBD1 (5 bases). The specimen was peripheral blood. The CDR3 sequence: CASAPRETHYGYTF. The DNA for the CDR3 is TGTGCCAGCGCCCCCAGGGAAACTCACTATGGCTACACCTTC.